These 19 T cell receptor beta chains originate from one sample sequenced in a study of cytomegalovirus exposure and HLA in healthy donors. The PCR ran on 60 Vbeta and 13 Jbeta primers. Profiling relied on immunoSEQ multiplex PCR, and the TCRdb table lists in-frame clones only, not all of them. Of about 200,000 clones in the sample, roughly 87% were seen once. Specimen: PBMCs. The receptors shown here come from a boy aged 2-15 years in good health and CMV-seronegative.

The V and J genes are TRBV2 and TRBJ2-1; 10 bases are a match to TRBD1. This CDR3 region has 16 residues. Germline-derived CDR1 and CDR2 are SNHLY and FYNNEI. The ends lost 3 bases at V and 4 bases at J; junction bases unmatched: 6. CDR3 bases: TGTGCCAGCAGTGATGGGAAGGGACAGGGGTACAATGAGCAGTTCTTC. Translation: CASSDGKGQGYNEQFF.

The chain has TRBV7-6 and TRBJ1-1, with TRBD1 as a possible D gene (5 bases). Germline CDR1 and CDR2: SGHVS and FNYEAQ. V dropped 5 bases and J dropped 1 base, with 17 bases sitting between them. This CDR3 has 16 residues. This chain's CDR3 is CASSQRQIVSNTEAFF. The CDR3 DNA reads as TGTGCCAGCAGCCAACGACAGATAGTCTCGAACACTGAAGCTTTCTTT.

The gene calls are TRBV10-3 and TRBJ1-4; D perhaps matches TRBD1 (5 bases). This CDR3 spans 13 amino acids. CDR1 is ENHRY, CDR2 SYGVKD, per germline. Trimming left V 10 bases short and J 0 bases short, with 9 bases between. CDR3 DNA: TGTGCCACCCGACAGTCAACTAATGAAAAACTGTTTTTT. It translates to CATRQSTNEKLFF.

The chain couples TRBV6-4 to TRBJ2-1; 10 bases align to TRBD2. Looked up from germline, CDR1 is MRHNA and CDR2 is SNTAGT. This CDR3 comprises 14 residues. The junction had 4 bases not matched to a gene; V was cut back by 4 bases and J by 7 bases. CDR3 bases: TGTGCCAGCAGTGGGCTAGCGGGAGCGAATGAGCAGTTCTTC. Its protein is CASSGLAGANEQFF.

The chain employs TRBV5-1 and TRBJ2-3; 7 bases line up with TRBD2. Unmatched junction bases numbered 8, after V lost 4 bases and J lost 0 bases. Germline V gene sequence: CDR1 SGHRS, CDR2 YFSETQ. The CDR3 covers 16 residues. The chain's CDR3 is CASSPDGGSSTDTQYF. CDR3 coding DNA: TGCGCCAGCAGCCCTGACGGGGGGTCTAGCACAGATACGCAGTATTTT.

In its sample, this clone was seen a few times. V gene TRBV5-4 combines with J gene TRBJ2-2; perhaps TRBD2 as D (6 bases). The CDR3 runs 13 residues. Germline V gives CDR1 SGHNT, CDR2 YYREEE (reference sequence). V dropped 4 bases and J dropped 4 bases, with 8 bases sitting between them. CDR3 DNA: TGTGCCAGCAGCAGGGACTCCACCGGGGAGCTGTTTTTT. Residues: CASSRDSTGELFF. Using reference TRBV5-4 and TRBJ2-2 for the parts outside the CDR3, the full variable domain is ETGVTQSPTHLIKTRGQQVTLRCSSQSGHNTVSWYQQALGQGPQFIFQYYREEENGRGNFPPRFSGLQFPNYSSELNVNALELDDSALYLCASSRDSTGELFFGEGSRLTVL.

The chain has TRBV9 and TRBJ1-4; TRBD1 matches at 7 bases. CDR1 is SGDLS, CDR2 YYNGEE, per germline. V lost 4 bases to trimming and J lost 8 bases; unmatched junction nucleotides: 8. CDR3 length equals 14 residues. Written as DNA, the CDR3 is TGTGCCAGCAGCCCGGGACAGTTCTGGGAAAAACTGTTTTTT. Protein product: CASSPGQFWEKLFF.

The CDR3 sequence is CASSYGGVEETQYF. The CDR3 DNA reads TGTGCCAGCAGTTACGGCGGGGTGGAAGAGACCCAGTACTTC. This chain connects TRBV6-5 to TRBJ2-5; D possibly corresponds to TRBD2 (6 bases). Between the trimmed V and J ends, which lost 2 bases and 3 bases, there was a span of 10 bases. Germline V gene lookup returns CDR1 MNHEY and CDR2 SVGAGI. The CDR3 is 14 residues long.

The V gene is TRBV28, the J gene TRBJ2-2, with D unclear. Trimming left V 2 bases short and J 2 bases short, with 6 bases between. Germline lookup yields CDR1 MDHEN and CDR2 SYDVKM. The CDR3 has 14 amino acids. The CDR3 loop is CASSLGLNTGELFF. CDR3 nucleotide sequence: TGTGCCAGCAGTTTAGGTCTAAACACCGGGGAGCTGTTTTTT.

The genes are TRBV7-8 and TRBJ1-1; the match to TRBD1 covers 7 bases. Trimming at V came to 4 bases and at J to 8 bases, leaving 10 bases not matched to a gene. The CDR3 has 14 residues. The germline CDR1 and CDR2 sequences are SGHVS and FQNEAQ. Here the CDR3 DNA reads TGTGCCAGCAGCTACAACAGGGGCAAGGGAGAAGCTTTCTTT. Translated: CASSYNRGKGEAFF.

Only one count was recorded for this clone. The chain is built from TRBV7-9 and TRBJ2-7; 7 nucleotides align to TRBD2. V shed 4 bases, J shed 1 base, and the junction held 13 bases outside the gene matches. Germline CDR1 reads SEHNR; CDR2 reads FQNEAQ (reference sequence). The CDR3 length is 17 residues. CDR3 sequence reads: CASSSILGGVYSYEQYF. The CDR3 coding sequence is TGTGCCAGCAGCTCCATCCTTGGGGGGGTGTATTCCTACGAGCAGTACTTC.

The chain combines TRBV2 with TRBJ2-2, with D possibly being TRBD2 (6 bases). The CDR3 is made up of 16 amino acids. Trimming took off 8 bases at V and 4 bases at J, with 20 bases between the two ends. Per the germline V gene, CDR1 is SNHLY and CDR2 is FYNNEI. Here the CDR3 reads CASLISAGAGTGELFF. The CDR3 coding sequence is TGTGCCAGCTTGATATCAGCGGGTGCGGGCACCGGGGAGCTGTTTTTT.

This sequence joins TRBV7-9 and TRBJ1-1; 9 bases are shared with TRBD1. CDR1 is SEHNR, CDR2 FQNEAQ, per germline (reference sequence). The CDR3 is 17 amino acids. V lost 5 bases, J lost 0 bases, and 10 bases stayed unmatched. CDR3 amino acids: CASSPSPGTGMNTEAFF. DNA of the CDR3: TGTGCCAGCAGCCCCAGTCCCGGGACAGGGATGAACACTGAAGCTTTCTTT. Full variable domain (rest looked up from reference TRBV7-9 and TRBJ1-1): DTGVSQNPRHKITKRGQNVTFRCDPISEHNRLYWYRQTLGQGPEFLTYFQNEAQLEKSRLLSDRFSAERPKGSFSTLEIQRTEQGDSAMYLCASSPSPGTGMNTEAFFGQGTRLTVV.

The V and J genes are TRBV30 and TRBJ1-3, with D possibly TRBD1 on 6 matching bases. Looked up from germline, CDR1 is GTSNPN and CDR2 is SVGIG (reference sequence). V shed 4 bases and J shed 2 bases, with 12 bases lying between them. There are 14 residues in the CDR3. The CDR3 region is CAWIPRTAGNTIYF. CDR3 DNA sequence: TGTGCCTGGATCCCCAGGACAGCTGGAAACACCATATATTTT.

The chain is built from TRBV7-9 and TRBJ2-1; 7 bases map to TRBD1. V was clipped by 4 bases and J by 4 bases; unmatched bases: 4. Germline values: CDR1 SEHNR, CDR2 FQNEAQ (reference sequence). This CDR3 comprises 14 residues. CDR3 in DNA: TGTGCCAGCAGCTCGAACAGGGGTTACAATGAGCAGTTCTTC. Residues: CASSSNRGYNEQFF.

This clone was observed once. The rearrangement links TRBV28 to TRBJ1-5, with a weak D call TRBD1 (5 bases). Germline V gene sequence: CDR1 MDHEN, CDR2 SYDVKM. Trimming pared 5 bases from V and 2 bases from J, leaving 16 bases between. The CDR3 is 16 residues long. The CDR3 region is CASSPLWGVGNQPQHF. The CDR3, as DNA: TGTGCCAGCAGTCCCCTTTGGGGGGTGGGCAATCAGCCCCAGCATTTT.

The V and J genes are TRBV28 and TRBJ2-2; 7 nucleotides agree with TRBD2. This CDR3 is 14 amino acids long. The germline V gene encodes CDR1 MDHEN and CDR2 SYDVKM. Germline trimming cut 3 bases from V and 4 bases from J; bases unmatched to any gene: 2. The CDR3 here is CASSLGGPTGELFF. The DNA of the CDR3 is TGTGCCAGCAGTTTGGGAGGGCCCACCGGGGAGCTGTTTTTT.

This rearrangement joins TRBV30 to TRBJ2-7, with TRBD2 matching 9 bases. The V segment lost 4 bases and the J segment 2 bases; nucleotides outside the gene matches: 0. The germline gives CDR1 GTSNPN, CDR2 SVGIG (reference sequence). CDR3 length: 12 amino acids. The CDR3 DNA follows: TGTGCCTGGACTAGCGGGACCTACGAGCAGTACTTC. Protein sequence: CAWTSGTYEQYF.

V is TRBV6-6 and J is TRBJ2-7, with 16 bases lining up with TRBD2. The CDR3 length is 15 residues. Trimming removed 5 bases from V and 4 bases from J; junction bases left unmatched: 2. Germline V gene lookup returns CDR1 MNHNY and CDR2 SVGAGI (reference sequence). The CDR3 spells CASSGTSGRDYEQYF. DNA for the CDR3: TGTGCCAGCAGTGGGACTAGCGGGAGGGATTACGAGCAGTACTTC.